Below, 5 T cell receptor beta chains from the same sample are listed, as sequenced in a study of PD-1 and CTLA-4 blockade in melanoma. Sequencing used immunoSEQ multiplex PCR; TCRdb keeps in-frame clones, though not all of them. The profile shows some 15,000 clones, around 70% of them singletons. The sequencing here drew on CD8+ T cells from peripheral blood, taken before anti-PD-1 treatment. These receptors all stem from a human donor with melanoma.

In its sample, this clone was seen a few times. This chain connects TRBV27 to TRBJ2-1; 8 bases line up with TRBD2. The CDR3 has 17 amino acids. The germline gives CDR1 MNHEY, CDR2 SMNVEV (reference sequence). With V trimmed by 6 bases and J by 6 bases, 16 bases remained unmatched. The CDR3 DNA reads as TGTGCCAGCAGAGCCTGGGGCGAGCGGGAGCACTTCAATGAGCAGTTCTTC. Translating it yields CASRAWGEREHFNEQFF.

CDR3 bases: TGTGCCAGCAGCGTAGGAGGGGGAAACACCATATATTTT. Its protein product is CASSVGGGNTIYF. This sequence joins TRBV7-8 and TRBJ1-3, with unresolved D. This CDR3 is 13 amino acids long. V lost 5 bases to trimming and J lost 4 bases, with 9 bases between them. The germline V gene has CDR1 SGHVS and CDR2 FQNEAQ.

This sequence joins TRBV6-5 and TRBJ2-2; D unresolved. V was trimmed by 2 bases and J by 4 bases, leaving 8 bases between them. From germline, CDR1 is MNHEY and CDR2 SVGAGI. CDR3 length equals 14 residues. CDR3 coding DNA: TGTGCCAGCAGTTACGGGAAAGGCACCGGGGAGCTGTTTTTT. It codes for CASSYGKGTGELFF.

The chain recombines TRBV11-3 with TRBJ2-1, with 8 bases fitting TRBD2. V lost 3 bases and J lost 8; bases outside the gene matches: 12. CDR3 length equals 16 residues. Germline lookup yields CDR1 SGHNT and CDR2 YENEEA. CDR3 amino acids: CASSLGLAGGIDEQFF. The DNA for the CDR3 is TGTGCCAGCAGCTTGGGACTGGCGGGGGGTATCGATGAGCAGTTCTTC.

Comments on this clone: At one boundary the junction diverges from the germline segment, which might be a read error. The V call is TRBV13, the J call TRBJ1-2; weak D call: TRBD1 (5 bases). The CDR3 has 17 residues. Germline V CDR1 and CDR2: PRHDT, FYEKMQ (reference sequence). The CDR3 protein is CASSVGRGTDSLYGYTF. The CDR3 bases are TGTGCCAGCAGCGTAGGGAGAGGGACGGATTCATTATATGGCTACACCTTC.